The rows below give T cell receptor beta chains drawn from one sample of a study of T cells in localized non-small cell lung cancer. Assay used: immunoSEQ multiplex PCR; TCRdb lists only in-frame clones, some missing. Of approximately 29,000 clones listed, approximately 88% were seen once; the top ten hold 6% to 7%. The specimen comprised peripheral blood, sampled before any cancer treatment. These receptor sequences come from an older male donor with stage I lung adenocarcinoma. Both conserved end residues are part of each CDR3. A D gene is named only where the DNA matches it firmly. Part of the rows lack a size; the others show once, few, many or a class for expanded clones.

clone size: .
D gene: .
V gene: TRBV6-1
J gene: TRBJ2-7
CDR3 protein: CASSKDRAPYEQYF
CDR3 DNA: TGTGCCAGCAGTAAGGACCGAGCCCCCTACGAGCAGTACTTC

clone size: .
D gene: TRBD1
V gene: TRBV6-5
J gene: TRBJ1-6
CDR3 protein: CASSWDRERPLHF
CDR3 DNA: TGTGCCAGCAGTTGGGACAGGGAAAGGCCCCTCCACTTT

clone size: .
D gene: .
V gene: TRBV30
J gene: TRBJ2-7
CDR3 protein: CAWSASGSTEQYF
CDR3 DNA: TGTGCCTGGAGTGCATCCGGGAGCACCGAGCAGTACTTC

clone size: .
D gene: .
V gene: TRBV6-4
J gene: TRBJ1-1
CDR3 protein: CASSHRENTEAFF
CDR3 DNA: TGTGCCAGCAGTCACAGGGAGAACACTGAAGCTTTCTTT

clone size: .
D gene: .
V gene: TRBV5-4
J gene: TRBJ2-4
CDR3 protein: CASSLWGAGLAKNIQYF
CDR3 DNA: TGTGCCAGCAGCTTGTGGGGGGCGGGGTTAGCCAAAAACATTCAGTACTTC

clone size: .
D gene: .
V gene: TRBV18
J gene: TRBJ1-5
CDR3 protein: CASSHEQSYQPQHF
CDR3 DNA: TGTGCCAGCTCACACGAACAGTCCTATCAGCCCCAGCATTTT

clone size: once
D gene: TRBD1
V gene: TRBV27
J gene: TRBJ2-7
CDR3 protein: CASSPGQNSYEQYF
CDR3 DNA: TGTGCCAGCAGTCCGGGACAGAACTCCTACGAGCAGTACTTC

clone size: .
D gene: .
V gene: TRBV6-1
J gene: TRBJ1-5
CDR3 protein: CASSLDYNQPQHF
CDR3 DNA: TGTGCCAGCAGTTTAGACTACAATCAGCCCCAGCATTTT

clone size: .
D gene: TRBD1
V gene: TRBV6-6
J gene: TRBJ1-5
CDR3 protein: CASSRQGGSNQPQHF
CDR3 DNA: TGTGCCAGCAGTCGACAGGGTGGGAGCAATCAGCCCCAGCATTTT

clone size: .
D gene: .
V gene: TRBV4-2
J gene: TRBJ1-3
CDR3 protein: CASSQTGTPFSGNTIYF
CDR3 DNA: TGTGCCAGCAGCCAAACCGGGACACCTTTCTCTGGAAACACCATATATTTT

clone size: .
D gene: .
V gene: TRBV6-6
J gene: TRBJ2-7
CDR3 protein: CASHGGSEQYF
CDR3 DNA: TGTGCCAGTCATGGGGGGTCCGAGCAGTACTTC

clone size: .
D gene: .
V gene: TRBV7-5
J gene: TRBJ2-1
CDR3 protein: CARSLEILLAGYNEQFF
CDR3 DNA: TGTGCCAGAAGCTTAGAGATACTACTAGCGGGCTACAATGAGCAGTTCTTC

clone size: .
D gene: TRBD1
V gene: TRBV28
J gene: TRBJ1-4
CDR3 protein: CASSPWTGDRLEEKLFF
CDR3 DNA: TGTGCCAGCAGCCCATGGACAGGGGATCGGCTCGAGGAAAAACTGTTTTTT

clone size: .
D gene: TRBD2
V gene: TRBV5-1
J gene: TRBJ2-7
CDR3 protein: CASSLASGGYEQYF
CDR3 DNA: TGCGCCAGCAGCTTGGCTAGCGGGGGCTACGAGCAGTACTTC

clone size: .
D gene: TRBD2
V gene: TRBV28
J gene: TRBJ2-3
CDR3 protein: CASRFERGGRDTQYF
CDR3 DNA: TGTGCCAGCAGATTCGAGCGGGGGGGCAGAGATACGCAGTATTTT

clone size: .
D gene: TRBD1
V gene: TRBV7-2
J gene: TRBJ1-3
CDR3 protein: CASSFLALGQGANTIYF
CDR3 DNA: TGTGCCAGCAGCTTTCTAGCGCTCGGACAGGGGGCGAACACCATATATTTT

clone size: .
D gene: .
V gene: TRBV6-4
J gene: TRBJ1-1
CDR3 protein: CASSPDSLNTEAFF
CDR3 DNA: TGTGCCAGCAGCCCGGACAGCCTGAACACTGAAGCTTTCTTT

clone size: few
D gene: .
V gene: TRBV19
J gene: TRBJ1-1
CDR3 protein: CASSDRNTEAFF
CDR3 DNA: TGTGCCAGTAGTGACCGGAACACTGAAGCTTTCTTT

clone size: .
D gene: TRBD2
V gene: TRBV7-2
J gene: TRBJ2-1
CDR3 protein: CASSLASGGAHEQFF
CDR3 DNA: TGTGCCAGCAGCTTAGCTAGCGGGGGGGCCCATGAGCAGTTCTTC

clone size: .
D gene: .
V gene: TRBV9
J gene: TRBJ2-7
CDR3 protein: CASSVGLGTYEQYF
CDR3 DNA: TGTGCCAGCAGCGTAGGCCTCGGTACCTACGAGCAGTACTTC

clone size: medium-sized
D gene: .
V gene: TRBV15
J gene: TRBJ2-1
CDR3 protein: CATSRVLEEGLGNEQFF
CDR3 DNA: TGTGCCACCAGCAGAGTCCTGGAAGAGGGCCTGGGAAATGAGCAGTTCTTC

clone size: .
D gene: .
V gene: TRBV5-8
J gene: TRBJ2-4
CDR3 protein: CASSPGPGSRNIQYF
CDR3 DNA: TGTGCCAGCAGCCCCGGGCCGGGTTCCAGAAACATTCAGTACTTC

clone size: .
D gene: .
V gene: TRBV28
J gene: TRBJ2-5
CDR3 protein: CASRGAQGGRETQYF
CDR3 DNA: TGTGCCAGCAGGGGGGCACAGGGAGGGCGGGAGACCCAGTACTTC

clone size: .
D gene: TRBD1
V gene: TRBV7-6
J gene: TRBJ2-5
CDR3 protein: CASSYAQGAWETQYF
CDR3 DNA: TGTGCCAGCAGCTACGCCCAGGGGGCTTGGGAGACCCAGTACTTC

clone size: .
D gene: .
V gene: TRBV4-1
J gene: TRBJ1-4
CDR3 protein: CASSPGEGREKLFF
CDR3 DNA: TGCGCCAGCAGCCCCGGGGAGGGCCGGGAAAAACTGTTTTTT

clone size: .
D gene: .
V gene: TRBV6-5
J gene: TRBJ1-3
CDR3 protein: CASSYSIQGNGNTIYF
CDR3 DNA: TGTGCCAGCAGTTACTCGATTCAGGGGAACGGAAACACCATATATTTT

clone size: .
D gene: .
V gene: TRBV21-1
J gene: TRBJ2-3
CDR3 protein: CASSKTGGSSTDTQYF
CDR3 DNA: TGTGCCAGCAGCAAGACAGGGGGCTCTAGCACAGATACGCAGTATTTT

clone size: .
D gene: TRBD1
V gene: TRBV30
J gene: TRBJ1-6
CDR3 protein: CAWRGTGRSSPLHF
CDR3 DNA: TGTGCCTGGAGAGGGACAGGGAGGAGTTCACCCCTCCACTTT

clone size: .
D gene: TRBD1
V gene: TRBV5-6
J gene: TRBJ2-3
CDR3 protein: CASSHDRGPRSDTQYF
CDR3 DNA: TGTGCCAGCAGCCATGACAGGGGCCCTAGGTCAGATACGCAGTATTTT

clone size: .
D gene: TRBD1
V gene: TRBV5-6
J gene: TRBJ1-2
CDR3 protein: CASSLVGQANYGYTF
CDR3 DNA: TGTGCCAGCAGCTTGGTCGGACAGGCTAACTATGGCTACACCTTC

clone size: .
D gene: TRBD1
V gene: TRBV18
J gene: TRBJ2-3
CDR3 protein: CASSPGGQGSDTQYF
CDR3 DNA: TGTGCCAGCTCACCCGGGGGACAGGGTTCTGATACGCAGTATTTT

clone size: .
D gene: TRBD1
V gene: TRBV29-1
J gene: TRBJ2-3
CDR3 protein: CSVDRGTADTQYF
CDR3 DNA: TGCAGCGTGGACAGGGGGACCGCAGATACGCAGTATTTT

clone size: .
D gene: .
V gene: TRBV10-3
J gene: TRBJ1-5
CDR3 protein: CATGSGNNQPQHF
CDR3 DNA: TGTGCGACCGGAAGCGGAAACAATCAGCCCCAGCATTTT

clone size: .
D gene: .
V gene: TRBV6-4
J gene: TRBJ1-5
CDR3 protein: CASSDSRNWGNQPQHF
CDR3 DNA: TGTGCCAGCAGTGACTCCAGGAATTGGGGCAATCAGCCCCAGCATTTT

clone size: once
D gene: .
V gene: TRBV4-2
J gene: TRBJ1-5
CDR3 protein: CASSLDGLQPQHF
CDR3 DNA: TGTGCCAGCAGCCTGGACGGGCTTCAGCCCCAGCATTTT

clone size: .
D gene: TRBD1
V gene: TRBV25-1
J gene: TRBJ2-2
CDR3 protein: CASSEPQGVSTGELFF
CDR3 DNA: TGTGCCAGCAGTGAACCCCAGGGGGTTAGCACCGGGGAGCTGTTTTTT

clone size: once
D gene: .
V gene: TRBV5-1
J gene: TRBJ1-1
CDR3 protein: CASNSVGTSNTEAFF
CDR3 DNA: TGCGCCAGCAACAGCGTAGGCACCTCGAACACTGAAGCTTTCTTT

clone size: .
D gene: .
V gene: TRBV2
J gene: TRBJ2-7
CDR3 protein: CASSEIPTYEQYF
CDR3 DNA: TGTGCCAGCAGTGAAATACCCACCTACGAGCAGTACTTC

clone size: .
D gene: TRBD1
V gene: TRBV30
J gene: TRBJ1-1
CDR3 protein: CAWRSTGGPAFF
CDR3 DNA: TGTGCCTGGAGGTCCACAGGGGGACCAGCTTTCTTT

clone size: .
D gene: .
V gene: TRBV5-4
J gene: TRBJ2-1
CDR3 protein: CASRSDLDGNEQFF
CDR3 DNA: TGTGCCAGCAGGTCGGACCTCGACGGCAATGAGCAGTTCTTC

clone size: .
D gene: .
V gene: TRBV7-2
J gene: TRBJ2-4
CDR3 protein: CASSLDALNIQYF
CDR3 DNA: TGTGCCAGCAGCTTGGATGCGCTAAACATTCAGTACTTC

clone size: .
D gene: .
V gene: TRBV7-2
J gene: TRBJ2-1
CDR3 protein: CASSLAGVNEQFF
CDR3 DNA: TGTGCCAGCAGCTTAGCAGGAGTCAATGAGCAGTTCTTC

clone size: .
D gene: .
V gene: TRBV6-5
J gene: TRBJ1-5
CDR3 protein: CASTNGGGQPQHF
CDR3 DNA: TGTGCCAGCACCAACGGGGGGGGTCAGCCCCAGCATTTT

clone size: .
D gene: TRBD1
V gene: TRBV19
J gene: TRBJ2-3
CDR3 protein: CASSTRQGPQYF
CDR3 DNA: TGTGCCAGTAGTACCCGACAGGGACCGCAGTATTTT

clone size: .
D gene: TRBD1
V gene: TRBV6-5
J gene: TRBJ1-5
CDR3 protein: CASKQGASQPQHF
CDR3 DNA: TGTGCCAGCAAACAGGGGGCCTCTCAGCCCCAGCATTTT

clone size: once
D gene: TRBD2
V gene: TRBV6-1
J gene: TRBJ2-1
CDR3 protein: CASTTTSGGYNEQFF
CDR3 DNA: TGTGCCAGCACCACGACTAGCGGGGGGTACAATGAGCAGTTCTTC

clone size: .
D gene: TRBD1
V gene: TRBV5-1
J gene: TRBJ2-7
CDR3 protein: CASSLGGTGTYEQYF
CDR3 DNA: TGCGCCAGCAGCTTGGGTGGGACAGGGACTTACGAGCAGTACTTC

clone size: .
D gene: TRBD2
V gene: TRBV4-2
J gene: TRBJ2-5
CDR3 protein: CASSQVSGGSAGETQYF
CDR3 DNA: TGTGCCAGCAGCCAAGTCAGCGGGGGGTCAGCAGGAGAGACCCAGTACTTC

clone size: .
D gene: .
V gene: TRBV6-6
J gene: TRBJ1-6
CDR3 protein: CASRHTYNSPLHF
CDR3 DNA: TGTGCCAGCAGACACACATATAATTCACCCCTCCACTTT

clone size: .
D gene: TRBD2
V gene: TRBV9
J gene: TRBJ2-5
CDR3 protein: CASSVGLAGGDTQYF
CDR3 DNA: TGTGCCAGCAGCGTTGGGCTAGCGGGGGGGGATACCCAGTACTTC

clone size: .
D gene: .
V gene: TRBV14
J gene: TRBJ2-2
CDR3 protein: CASRSQHTGELFF
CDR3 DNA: TGTGCCAGCAGGTCACAGCACACCGGGGAGCTGTTTTTT

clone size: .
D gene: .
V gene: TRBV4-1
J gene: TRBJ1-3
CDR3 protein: CASSHTDMGFGSGNTIYF
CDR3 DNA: TGCGCCAGCAGCCATACCGATATGGGGTTTGGCTCTGGAAACACCATATATTTT

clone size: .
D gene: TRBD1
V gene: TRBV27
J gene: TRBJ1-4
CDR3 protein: CASRHRMMTGAATNEKLFF
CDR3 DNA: TGTGCCAGCAGACACCGAATGATGACAGGGGCCGCAACTAATGAAAAACTGTTTTTT

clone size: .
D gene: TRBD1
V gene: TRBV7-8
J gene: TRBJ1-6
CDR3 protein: CASSLEGQGASNSPLHF
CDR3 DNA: TGTGCCAGCAGCTTAGAGGGACAGGGGGCGTCTAATTCACCCCTCCACTTT